Each of the 14 T cell receptor beta chains below was sequenced from the same sample in a study of blood T cell repertoires in COVID-19. Clones were sequenced by immunoSEQ multiplex PCR, and TCRdb holds only the in-frame ones, with some missing. The sample contains 250,000 or so clones, 90% of which appear only once. Sequences were obtained from peripheral blood. These receptors were taken from a woman aged 55-70 years with COVID-19, enrolled during active disease.

The V gene is TRBV7-9, the J gene TRBJ1-1; perhaps TRBD1 as D (6 bases). CDR1 is SEHNR and CDR2 is FQNEAQ in the germline V gene (reference sequence). This CDR3 has 14 amino acids. Trimming removed 5 bases at V and 3 bases at J, with 13 bases between. The CDR3 protein is CASSRQGQDTEAFF. DNA of the CDR3: TGTGCCAGCAGCCGCCAGGGGCAGGACACTGAAGCTTTCTTT.

The chain couples TRBV5-1 to TRBJ1-2, with D perhaps matching TRBD1 (6 bases). This CDR3 contains 13 residues. The germline V gene encodes CDR1 SGHRS and CDR2 YFSETQ. V lost 6 bases, J lost 8 bases, and 17 bases lay in between. CDR3 in DNA: TGCGCCAGCAACCTAGGCGGGGGCGCAGGCTACACCTTC. This sequence encodes CASNLGGGAGYTF.

The chain carries TRBV30 and TRBJ2-2; no reliable D call. The CDR3 spans 14 residues. V was clipped by 1 base and J by 7 bases, with 13 bases between them. Germline CDR1 GTSNPN, CDR2 SVGIG (reference sequence). The CDR3 region has the DNA TGTGCCTGGAGTGGAAACATTCTTGGCGGGGAGCTGTTTTTT. Translation gives CAWSGNILGGELFF.

The J gene is TRBJ2-1, the V gene TRBV9, with 9 bases aligning to TRBD1. Germline V gene lookup returns CDR1 SGDLS and CDR2 YYNGEE. This CDR3 spans 15 amino acids. J gave up 4 bases and V 2 bases, and 4 bases lay outside the gene matches. The CDR3 region has the DNA TGTGCCAGCAGCGTCACCGACAGGGGGTACAATGAGCAGTTCTTC. It codes for CASSVTDRGYNEQFF.

The chain links TRBV27 to TRBJ2-7, with TRBD1 as a possible D gene (6 bases). Trimming took off 3 bases at V and 6 bases at J, with 15 bases between the two ends. Germline CDR1 reads MNHEY; CDR2 reads SMNVEV (reference sequence). The CDR3 spans 14 residues. CDR3 sequence (DNA): TGTGCCAGCAGTTTCGGATCGACAGGCCGCGAGCAGTACTTC. Its protein product is CASSFGSTGREQYF.

This sequence joins TRBV4-3 and TRBJ1-2, with 10 bases that match TRBD1. The CDR3 contains 16 residues. CDR1 and CDR2 from the germline V gene are LGHNA and YSLEER. V lost 0 bases and J lost 5; bases outside the gene matches: 6. The CDR3 region has the DNA TGCGCCAGCAGCCAAGATATGGGACAGGGGAAGTATGGCTACACCTTC. Its protein is CASSQDMGQGKYGYTF.

V gene TRBV19 combines with J gene TRBJ2-5; maybe TRBD2 (7 bases). The germline V and J ends were trimmed by 7 bases and 5 bases, with 20 bases remaining between them. CDR3 length: 15 residues. The V gene's germline CDR1 is LNHDA and CDR2 SQIVND (reference sequence). CDR3 sequence reads: CASTTVRGAIETQYF. CDR3 coding DNA: TGTGCCAGTACCACCGTCCGGGGGGCGATTGAGACCCAGTACTTC.

The chain joins TRBV29-1 to TRBJ2-2, with TRBD1 identical over 10 bases. Trimming at V came to 2 bases and at J to 6 bases, leaving 9 bases not matched to a gene. Germline V CDR1 and CDR2: SQVTM, ANQGSEA. The CDR3 extends over 16 amino acids. CDR3 sequence reads: CSVEPRGTGDPGELFF. In nucleotides, the CDR3 is TGCAGCGTTGAACCTCGCGGGACAGGGGACCCCGGGGAGCTGTTTTTT.

This chain connects TRBV7-6 to TRBJ2-7, with TRBD2 matching 7 bases. This CDR3 spans 15 amino acids. The V gene's germline CDR1 is SGHVS and CDR2 FNYEAQ. The trim removed 5 bases at V and 4 bases at J, leaving 11 bases unmatched. The CDR3 nucleotides are TGTGCCAGCAGCCAAGGTGGGGGGGTCGGGTACGAGCAGTACTTC. Protein sequence: CASSQGGGVGYEQYF.

The V gene is TRBV28, the J gene TRBJ1-1; D is unresolved. This CDR3 has 13 amino acids. The V and J ends lost 2 bases and 2 bases respectively, with 6 bases between them. The germline CDR1 and CDR2 sequences are MDHEN and SYDVKM. CDR3 DNA sequence: TGTGCCAGCAGTTTAACTCGCAACACTGAAGCTTTCTTT. It codes for CASSLTRNTEAFF. Together with reference TRBV28 and TRBJ1-1, the CDR3 gives the full variable domain: DVKVTQSSRYLVKRTGEKVFLECVQDMDHENMFWYRQDPGLGLRLIYFSYDVKMKEKGDIPEGYSVSREKKERFSLILESASTNQTSMYLCASSLTRNTEAFFGQGTRLTVV.

This rearrangement joins TRBV19 to TRBJ2-1, with D possibly matching TRBD2 (5 bases). V dropped 3 bases and J dropped 2 bases, with 17 bases sitting between them. The CDR3 length is 17 residues. CDR1 and CDR2 from the germline V gene are LNHDA and SQIVND (reference sequence). The CDR3 DNA reads as TGTGCCAGTAGTATTATTGTCGGGGAAGAGGCCTACAATGAGCAGTTCTTC. Translation gives CASSIIVGEEAYNEQFF.

The chain recombines TRBV11-3 with TRBJ2-5; TRBD2 matches at 7 bases. J was trimmed by 2 bases and V by 3 bases; bases with no gene match: 9. The germline V gene has CDR1 SGHNT and CDR2 YENEEA. This CDR3 contains 16 residues. CDR3 in DNA: TGTGCCAGCAGCTTGGGAGCGGGGAACATACAAGAGACCCAGTACTTC. Encoded protein: CASSLGAGNIQETQYF.

The chain recombines TRBV3-1 (or the pseudogene TRBV3-2) with TRBJ1-2; D may be TRBD1 (6 bases). Germline CDR1 reads LGHDT; CDR2 reads YNNKEL (reference sequence). This CDR3 has 16 residues. V was pared by 0 bases and J by 6 bases, with 17 bases between. CDR3 protein: CASSQDQWTVQNGYTF. The CDR3 coding sequence is TGTGCCAGCAGCCAAGATCAGTGGACAGTTCAAAATGGCTACACCTTC.

The chain recombines TRBV11-3 with TRBJ2-3, with 7 bases aligning to TRBD1. V shed 0 bases and J 9 bases; nucleotides not matched to a gene: 6. The germline gives CDR1 SGHNT, CDR2 YENEEA. The length of the CDR3 is 14 residues. CDR3 residues: CASSLDSTGPTQYF. For the CDR3, the DNA is TGTGCCAGCAGCTTAGATTCGACAGGGCCGACGCAGTATTTT.